This T cell receptor beta chain comes out of a study of shared clonotypes between healthy human individuals. Study context: CD4 naive and memory got three plates each, CD8 naive two, CD8 memory one.

Profiling relied on immunoSEQ multiplex PCR, and the TCRdb table lists in-frame clones only, not all of them. Here the sample spans about 2,500,000 clones, roughly 92% being singletons. CDR1 and CDR2 (germline): ENHRY, SYGVKD. Trimming stripped 6 bases from V and 0 bases from J, with 12 bases between. The CDR3 is 15 residues long. Sequences were obtained from naive CD4+ T cells sorted from blood. Subset of the sample: CD45RA+ positively selected. The receptor was isolated from a man aged 18 to 30 in good health. The chain uses TRBV10-3 and TRBJ1-3; a possible D gene is TRBD1 (5 bases). The CDR3 nucleotides are TGTGCCATCAGCCGGGGGACCCCCTCTGGAAACACCATATATTTT. This sequence encodes CAISRGTPSGNTIYF.